This TCR beta chain was sequenced during a study of blood T cell repertoires in COVID-19. Looking at the study overall: Material from acute and convalescent COVID-19 was sourced from the United States, Italy and Spain. Sources were T cells, B-cell-depleted T cells, or PBMCs; the material itself was cDNA or gDNA.

V lost 2 bases, J lost 5 bases, and 6 bases stayed unmatched. CDR3 length: 15 amino acids. Germline V gene data show CDR1 as MNHEY and CDR2 as SVGAGI. In the authors' methods: Estimation of nucleated cell counts relied on the amplification of reference gene primers. Assay used: immunoSEQ multiplex PCR; TCRdb lists only in-frame clones, some missing. V and J calls and clone size are those listed in that table; D and trimming were worked out from the DNA. The sample carries around 700,000 clones, around 90% recorded once. The sequenced material came from peripheral blood. This clonotype was obtained from a woman aged 18-29 years with acute or convalescent COVID-19. This chain joins TRBV6-5 and TRBJ2-1; 7 bases match TRBD2. DNA of the CDR3: TGTGCCAGCAGTTACGTCGCTAGCGGTAACAATGAGCAGTTCTTC. Translating it yields CASSYVASGNNEQFF.